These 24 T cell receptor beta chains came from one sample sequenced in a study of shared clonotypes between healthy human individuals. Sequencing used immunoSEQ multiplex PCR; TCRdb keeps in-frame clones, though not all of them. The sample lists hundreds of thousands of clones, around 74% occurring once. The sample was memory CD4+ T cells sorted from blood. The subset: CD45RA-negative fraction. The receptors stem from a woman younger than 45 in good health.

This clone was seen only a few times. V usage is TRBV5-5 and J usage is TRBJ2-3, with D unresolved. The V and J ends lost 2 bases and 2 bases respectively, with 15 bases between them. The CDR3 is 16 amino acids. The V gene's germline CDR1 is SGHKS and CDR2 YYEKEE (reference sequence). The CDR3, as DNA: TGTGCCAGCAGCTTTACCATCGGCTCGATCACAGATACGCAGTATTTT. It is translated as CASSFTIGSITDTQYF.

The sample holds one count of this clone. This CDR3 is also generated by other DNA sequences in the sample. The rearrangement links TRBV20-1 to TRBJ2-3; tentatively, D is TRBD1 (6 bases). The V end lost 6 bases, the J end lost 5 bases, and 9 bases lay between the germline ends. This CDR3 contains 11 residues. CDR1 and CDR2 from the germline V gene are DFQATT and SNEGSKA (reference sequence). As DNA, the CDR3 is TGCAGTGCCACACAGGGAGATACGCAGTATTTT. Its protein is CSATQGDTQYF.

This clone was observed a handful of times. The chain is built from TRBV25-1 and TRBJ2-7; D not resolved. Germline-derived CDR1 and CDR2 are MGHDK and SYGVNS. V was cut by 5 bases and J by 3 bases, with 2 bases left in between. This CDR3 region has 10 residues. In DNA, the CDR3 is TGTGCCAGCAGTAGCTACGAGCAGTACTTC. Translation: CASSSYEQYF.

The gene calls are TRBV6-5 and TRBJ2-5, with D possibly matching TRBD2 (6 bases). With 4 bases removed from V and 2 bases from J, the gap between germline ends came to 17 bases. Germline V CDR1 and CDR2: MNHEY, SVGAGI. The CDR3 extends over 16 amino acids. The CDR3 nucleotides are TGTGCCAGCAGTTTTTATGTTGGGACTTCACAAGAGACCCAGTACTTC. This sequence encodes CASSFYVGTSQETQYF.

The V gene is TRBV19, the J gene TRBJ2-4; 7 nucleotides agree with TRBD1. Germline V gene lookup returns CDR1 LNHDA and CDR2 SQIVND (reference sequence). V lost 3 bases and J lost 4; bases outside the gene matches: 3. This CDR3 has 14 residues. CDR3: CASSINRGKNIQYF. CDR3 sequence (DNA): TGTGCCAGTAGTATCAACAGGGGAAAAAACATTCAGTACTTC.

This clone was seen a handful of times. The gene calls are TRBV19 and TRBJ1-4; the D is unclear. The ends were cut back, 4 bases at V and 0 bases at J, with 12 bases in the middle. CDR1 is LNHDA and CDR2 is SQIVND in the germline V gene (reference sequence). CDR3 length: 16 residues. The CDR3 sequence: CASSTNGRATNEKLFF. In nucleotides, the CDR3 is TGTGCCAGTAGTACCAACGGTCGGGCAACTAATGAAAAACTGTTTTTT.

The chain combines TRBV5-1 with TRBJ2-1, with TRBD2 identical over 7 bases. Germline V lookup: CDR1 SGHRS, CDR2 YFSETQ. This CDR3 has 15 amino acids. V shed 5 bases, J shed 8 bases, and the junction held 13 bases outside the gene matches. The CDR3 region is CASSLAGTIQDEQFF. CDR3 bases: TGCGCCAGCAGTTTAGCGGGCACCATCCAGGATGAGCAGTTCTTC.

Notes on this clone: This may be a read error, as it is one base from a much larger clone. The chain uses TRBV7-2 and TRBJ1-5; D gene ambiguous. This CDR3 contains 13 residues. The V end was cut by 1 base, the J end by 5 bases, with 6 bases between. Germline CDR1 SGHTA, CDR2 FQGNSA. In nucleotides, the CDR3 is TGTGCCAGCAGCTTAGATGGCTATCAGCCCCAGCATTTT. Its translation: CASSLDGYQPQHF.

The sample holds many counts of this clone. The CDR3 region has the DNA TGTGCCAGCAGTGATTTCCGGCGAAGTTCTGGGGCCAACGTCCTGACTTTC. Translation: CASSDFRRSSGANVLTF. V and J are TRBV2 and TRBJ2-6, with D uncertain. Trimming removed 3 bases from V and 1 base from J, with 13 bases in between. CDR3 size: 17 residues. Germline assignment: CDR1 SNHLY and CDR2 FYNNEI.

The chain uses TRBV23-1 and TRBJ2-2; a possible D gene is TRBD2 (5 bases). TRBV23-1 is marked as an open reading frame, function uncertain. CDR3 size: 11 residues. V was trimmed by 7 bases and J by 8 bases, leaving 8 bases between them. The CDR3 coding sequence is TGCGCCAGCACCGGGGAGGGGGAGCTGTTTTTT. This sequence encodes CASTGEGELFF.

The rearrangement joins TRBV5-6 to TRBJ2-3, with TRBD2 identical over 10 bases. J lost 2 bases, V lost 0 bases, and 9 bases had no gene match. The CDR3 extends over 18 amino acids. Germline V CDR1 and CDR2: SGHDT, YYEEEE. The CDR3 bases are TGTGCCAGCAGCTTGGCTAGCGGGAGTTTCCAAATCACAGATACGCAGTATTTT. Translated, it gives CASSLASGSFQITDTQYF.

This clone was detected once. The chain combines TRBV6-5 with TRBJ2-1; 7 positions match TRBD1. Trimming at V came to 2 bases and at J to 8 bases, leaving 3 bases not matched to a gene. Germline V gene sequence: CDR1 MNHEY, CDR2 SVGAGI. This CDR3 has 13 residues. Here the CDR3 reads CASSYNRGHEQFF. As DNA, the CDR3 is TGTGCCAGCAGTTACAACAGGGGACATGAGCAGTTCTTC.

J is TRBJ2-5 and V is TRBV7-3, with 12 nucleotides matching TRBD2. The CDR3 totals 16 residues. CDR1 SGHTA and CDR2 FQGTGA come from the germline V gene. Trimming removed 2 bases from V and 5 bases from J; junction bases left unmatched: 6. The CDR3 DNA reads TGTGCCAGCAGCTTAGGCTTCACTAGCGGGAGGGAGACCCAGTACTTC. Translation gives CASSLGFTSGRETQYF.

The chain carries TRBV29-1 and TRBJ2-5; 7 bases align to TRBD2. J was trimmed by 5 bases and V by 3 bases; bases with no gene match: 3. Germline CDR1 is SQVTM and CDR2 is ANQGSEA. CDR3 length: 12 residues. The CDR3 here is CSVEGGGETQYF. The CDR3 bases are TGCAGCGTTGAGGGGGGAGGGGAGACCCAGTACTTC.

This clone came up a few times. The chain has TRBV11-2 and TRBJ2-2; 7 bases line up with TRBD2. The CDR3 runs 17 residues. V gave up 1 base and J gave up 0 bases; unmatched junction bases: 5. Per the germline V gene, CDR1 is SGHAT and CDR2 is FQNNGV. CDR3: CASSLVSGTTNTGELFF. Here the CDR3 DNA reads TGTGCCAGCAGCTTAGTATCCGGGACTACGAACACCGGGGAGCTGTTTTTT.

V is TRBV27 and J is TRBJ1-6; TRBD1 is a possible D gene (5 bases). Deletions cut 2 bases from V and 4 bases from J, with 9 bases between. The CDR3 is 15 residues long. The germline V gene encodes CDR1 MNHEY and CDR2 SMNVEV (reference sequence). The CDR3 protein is CASSLVAGYNSPLHF. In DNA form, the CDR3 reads TGTGCCAGCAGTTTAGTGGCAGGGTATAATTCACCCCTCCACTTT.

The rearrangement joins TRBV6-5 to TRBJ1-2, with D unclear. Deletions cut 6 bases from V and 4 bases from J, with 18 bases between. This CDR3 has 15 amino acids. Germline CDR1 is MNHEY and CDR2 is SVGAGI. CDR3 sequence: CASRRKFLEGYGYTF. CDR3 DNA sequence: TGTGCCAGCAGGAGAAAATTCCTAGAAGGCTATGGCTACACCTTC.

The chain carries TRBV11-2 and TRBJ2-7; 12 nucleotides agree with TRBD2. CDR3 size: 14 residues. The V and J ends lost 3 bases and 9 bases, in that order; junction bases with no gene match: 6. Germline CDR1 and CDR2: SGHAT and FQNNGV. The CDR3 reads CASSFRTSGRSQYF. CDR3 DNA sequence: TGTGCCAGCAGCTTCCGAACTAGCGGGAGGTCGCAGTACTTC.

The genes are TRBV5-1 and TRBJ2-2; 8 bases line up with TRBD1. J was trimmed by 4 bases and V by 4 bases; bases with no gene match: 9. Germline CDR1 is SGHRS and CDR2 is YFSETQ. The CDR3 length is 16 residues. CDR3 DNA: TGCGCCAGCAGCAAAACAGGGGGACAAGGCACCGGGGAGCTGTTTTTT. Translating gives CASSKTGGQGTGELFF.

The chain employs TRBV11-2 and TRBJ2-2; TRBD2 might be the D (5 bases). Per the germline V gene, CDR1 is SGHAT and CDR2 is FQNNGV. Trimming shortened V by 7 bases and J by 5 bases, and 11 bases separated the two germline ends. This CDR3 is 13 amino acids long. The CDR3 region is CASKIGGTGELFF. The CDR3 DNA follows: TGTGCCAGCAAAATCGGCGGGACCGGGGAGCTGTTTTTT. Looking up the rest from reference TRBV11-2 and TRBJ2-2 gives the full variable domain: EAGVAQSPRYKIIEKRQSVAFWCNPISGHATLYWYQQILGQGPKLLIQFQNNGVVDDSQLPKDRFSAERLKGVDSTLKIQPAKLEDSAVYLCASKIGGTGELFFGEGSRLTVL.

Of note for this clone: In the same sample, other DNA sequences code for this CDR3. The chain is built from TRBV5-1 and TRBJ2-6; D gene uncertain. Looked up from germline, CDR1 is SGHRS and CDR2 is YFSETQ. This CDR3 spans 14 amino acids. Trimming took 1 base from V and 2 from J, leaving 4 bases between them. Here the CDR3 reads CASSLIPGANVLTF. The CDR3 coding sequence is TGCGCCAGCAGCTTGATACCTGGGGCCAACGTCCTGACTTTC.

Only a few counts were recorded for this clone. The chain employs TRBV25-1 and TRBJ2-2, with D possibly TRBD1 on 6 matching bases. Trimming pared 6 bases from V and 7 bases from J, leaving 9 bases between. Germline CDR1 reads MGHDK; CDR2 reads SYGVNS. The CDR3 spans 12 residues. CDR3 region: CASSPGVGELFF. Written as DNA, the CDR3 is TGTGCCAGCAGCCCAGGGGTCGGGGAGCTGTTTTTT.

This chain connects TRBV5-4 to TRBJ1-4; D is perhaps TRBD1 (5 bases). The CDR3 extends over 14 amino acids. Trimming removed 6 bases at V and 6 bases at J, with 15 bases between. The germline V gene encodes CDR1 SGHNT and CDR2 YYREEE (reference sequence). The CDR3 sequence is CASKRDVADEKLFF. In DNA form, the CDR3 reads TGTGCCAGCAAACGGGACGTCGCGGATGAAAAACTGTTTTTT.

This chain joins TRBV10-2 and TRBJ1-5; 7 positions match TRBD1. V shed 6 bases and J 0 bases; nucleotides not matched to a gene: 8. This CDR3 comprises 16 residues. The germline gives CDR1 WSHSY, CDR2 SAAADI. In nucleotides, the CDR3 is TGCGCCAGCAGGGCAGGGGGAAGCCGTAGCAATCAGCCCCAGCATTTT. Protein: CASRAGGSRSNQPQHF.